This T cell receptor beta chain was captured by sequencing in a study of T cell repertoires and Cas9 in healthy adults. Study-level information: SpCas9-reactive CD4 and CD8 T cells were characterized for potency, cytotoxicity and lineage.

CDR3 length: 13 residues. The germline CDR1 and CDR2 sequences are LNHDA and SQIVND (reference sequence). The ends were cut back, 5 bases at V and 1 base at J, with 7 bases in the middle. This clone occurred a few times. Study conclusions and caveats: The SpCas9-reactive response appeared to contain many SpCas9-reactive regulatory T cells. SpCas9-reactive regulatory T cells reportedly mitigated SpCas9-reactive effector T cells in vitro.

TCRdb's table, derived via immunoSEQ multiplex PCR, lists solely in-frame clones and lacks some. Among approximately 1,500 clones listed, about 80% were seen once. The chain has TRBV19 and TRBJ2-3, with D maybe TRBD2 (6 bases). Sequenced sample: SpCas9-reactive Tregs (CD4+, CD25+, CD127-, CD137+, CD154-) from PBMCs; culture status not recorded. The TCR comes from a human donor in good health. CDR3 amino acids: CASSWGGTDTQYF. CDR3 DNA sequence: TGTGCCAGTAGTTGGGGGGGCACAGATACGCAGTATTTT.